This T cell receptor beta chain was identified during a study of radiation and T cells in renal cell carcinoma. Repertoires were generated with immunoSEQ multiplex PCR, while TCRdb's copy carries only in-frame clones and drops some. The table includes over 60,000 clones, roughly 83% detected once. Per germline, CDR1 SSHAT and CDR2 FNYEAQ (reference sequence). The CDR3 loop spans 14 amino acids. A note on this clone: One end of the junction is discordant with germline, which a read error may explain.

Time point meaning: blood 4 weeks post-SBRT, at nephrectomy. The treatment denotes: 15 Gy SBRT to primary tumor, nephrectomy 4 weeks later. Nephrectomy followed 15 Gy stereotactic body radiation by 4 weeks. Specimen: blood, collected from a patient whose treatment included radiotherapy and nephrectomy. J is TRBJ2-5 and V is TRBV7-7, with a tentative D call TRBD1 (5 bases). The receptor's source is a woman aged 55-75 years with renal cell carcinoma. The CDR3 here is CASSLDLGRETQYF. The CDR3 DNA sequence: TGTGCTAGCAGCTTAGATCTGGGGCGAGAGACCCAGTACTTC.